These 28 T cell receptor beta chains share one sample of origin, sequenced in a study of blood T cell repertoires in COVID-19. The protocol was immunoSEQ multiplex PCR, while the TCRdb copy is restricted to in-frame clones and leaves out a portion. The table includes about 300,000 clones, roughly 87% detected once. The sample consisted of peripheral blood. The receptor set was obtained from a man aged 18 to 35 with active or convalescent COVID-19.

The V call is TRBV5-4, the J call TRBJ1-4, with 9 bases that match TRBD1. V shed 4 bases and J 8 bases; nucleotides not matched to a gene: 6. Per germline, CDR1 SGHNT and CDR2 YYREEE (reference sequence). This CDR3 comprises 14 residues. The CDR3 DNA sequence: TGTGCCAGCAGCCGGGGACAGGGCGGGGAAAAACTGTTTTTT. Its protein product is CASSRGQGGEKLFF.

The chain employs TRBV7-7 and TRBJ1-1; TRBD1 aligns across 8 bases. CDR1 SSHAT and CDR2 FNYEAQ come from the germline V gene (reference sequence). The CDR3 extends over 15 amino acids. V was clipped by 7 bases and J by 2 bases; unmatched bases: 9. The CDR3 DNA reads TGTGCCAGCACCAAAACCAGGGGGCTTAACACTGAAGCTTTCTTT. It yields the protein CASTKTRGLNTEAFF.

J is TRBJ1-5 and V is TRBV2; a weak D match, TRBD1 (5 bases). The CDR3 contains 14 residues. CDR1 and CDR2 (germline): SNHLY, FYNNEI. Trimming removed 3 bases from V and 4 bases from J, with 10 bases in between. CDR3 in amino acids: CASSDGAANQPQHF. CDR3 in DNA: TGTGCCAGCAGTGATGGGGCAGCAAATCAGCCCCAGCATTTT.

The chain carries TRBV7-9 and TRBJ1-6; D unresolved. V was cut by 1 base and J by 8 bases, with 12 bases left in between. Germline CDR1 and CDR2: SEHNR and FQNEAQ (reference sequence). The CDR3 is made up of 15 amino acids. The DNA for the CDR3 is TGTGCCAGCAGCTTAGTGGGAGGGATGGATTCACCCCTCCACTTT. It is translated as CASSLVGGMDSPLHF. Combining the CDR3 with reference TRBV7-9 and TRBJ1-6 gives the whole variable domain DTGVSQNPRHKITKRGQNVTFRCDPISEHNRLYWYRQTLGQGPEFLTYFQNEAQLEKSRLLSDRFSAERPKGSFSTLEIQRTEQGDSAMYLCASSLVGGMDSPLHFGNGTRLTVT.

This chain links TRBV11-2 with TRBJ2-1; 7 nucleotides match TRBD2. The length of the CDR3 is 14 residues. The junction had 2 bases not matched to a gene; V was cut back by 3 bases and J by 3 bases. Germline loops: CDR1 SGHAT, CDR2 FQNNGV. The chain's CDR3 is CASSFSSGYNEQFF. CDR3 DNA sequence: TGTGCCAGCAGCTTTTCTAGCGGCTACAATGAGCAGTTCTTC.

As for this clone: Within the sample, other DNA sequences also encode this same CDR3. The chain's CDR3 is CSVEGSTSTDTQYF. The CDR3 nucleotides are TGCAGCGTTGAGGGCAGCACAAGCACAGATACGCAGTATTTT. This sequence joins TRBV29-1 and TRBJ2-3; D gene unclear. Germline V gives CDR1 SQVTM, CDR2 ANQGSEA. The CDR3 spans 14 residues. The ends were cut back, 3 bases at V and 0 bases at J, with 10 bases in the middle.

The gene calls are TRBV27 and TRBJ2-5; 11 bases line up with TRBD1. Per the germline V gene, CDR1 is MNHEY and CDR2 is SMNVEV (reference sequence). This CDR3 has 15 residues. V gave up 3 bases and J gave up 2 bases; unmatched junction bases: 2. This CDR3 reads CASSFWDRGQETQYF. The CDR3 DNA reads TGTGCCAGCAGTTTCTGGGACAGGGGGCAAGAGACCCAGTACTTC.

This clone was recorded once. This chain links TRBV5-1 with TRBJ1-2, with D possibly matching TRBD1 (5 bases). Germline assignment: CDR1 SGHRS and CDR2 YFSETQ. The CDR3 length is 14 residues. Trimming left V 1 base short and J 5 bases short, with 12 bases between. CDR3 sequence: CASSLTGFGYGYTF. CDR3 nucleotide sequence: TGCGCCAGCAGCTTGACAGGATTTGGTTATGGCTACACCTTC.

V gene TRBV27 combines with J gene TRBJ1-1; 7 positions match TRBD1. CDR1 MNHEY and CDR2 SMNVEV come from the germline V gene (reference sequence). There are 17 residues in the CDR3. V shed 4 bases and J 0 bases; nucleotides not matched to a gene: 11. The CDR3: CASSSWGRGQMNTEAFF. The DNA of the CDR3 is TGTGCCAGCAGTTCGTGGGGCCGGGGACAGATGAACACTGAAGCTTTCTTT.

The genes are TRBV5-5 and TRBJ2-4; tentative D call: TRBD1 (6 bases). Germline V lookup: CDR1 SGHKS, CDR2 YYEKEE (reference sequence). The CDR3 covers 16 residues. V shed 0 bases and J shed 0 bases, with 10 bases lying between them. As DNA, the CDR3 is TGTGCCAGCAGCTTGGTGGGGGCGCAAGCCAAAAACATTCAGTACTTC. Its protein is CASSLVGAQAKNIQYF.

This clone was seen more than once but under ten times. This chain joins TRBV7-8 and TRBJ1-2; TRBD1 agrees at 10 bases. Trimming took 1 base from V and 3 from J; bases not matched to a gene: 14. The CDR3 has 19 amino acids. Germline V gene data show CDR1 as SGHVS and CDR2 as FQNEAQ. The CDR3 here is CASSLVGRSTGTGDYGYTF. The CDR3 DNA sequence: TGTGCCAGCAGCTTAGTTGGGCGTAGTACGGGGACAGGGGACTATGGCTACACCTTC.

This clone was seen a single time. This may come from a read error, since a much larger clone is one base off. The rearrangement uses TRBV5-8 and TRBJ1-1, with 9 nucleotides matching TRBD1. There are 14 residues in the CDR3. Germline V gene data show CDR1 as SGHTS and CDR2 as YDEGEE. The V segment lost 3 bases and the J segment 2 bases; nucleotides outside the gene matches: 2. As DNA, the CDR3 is TGTGCCAGCAGCTGGGGACAGGGAAACACTGAAGCTTTCTTT. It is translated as CASSWGQGNTEAFF.

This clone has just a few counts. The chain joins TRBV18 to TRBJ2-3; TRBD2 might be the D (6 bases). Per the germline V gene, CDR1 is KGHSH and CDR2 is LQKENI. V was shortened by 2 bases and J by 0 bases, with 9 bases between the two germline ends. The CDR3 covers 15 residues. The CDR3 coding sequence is TGTGCCAGCTCACCAAGCGGGCAAAGCACAGATACGCAGTATTTT. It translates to CASSPSGQSTDTQYF. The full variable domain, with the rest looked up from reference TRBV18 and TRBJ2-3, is NAGVMQNPRHLVRRRGQEARLRCSPMKGHSHVYWYRQLPEEGLKFMVYLQKENIIDESGMPKERFSAEFPKEGPSILRIQQVVRGDSAAYFCASSPSGQSTDTQYFGPGTRLTVL.

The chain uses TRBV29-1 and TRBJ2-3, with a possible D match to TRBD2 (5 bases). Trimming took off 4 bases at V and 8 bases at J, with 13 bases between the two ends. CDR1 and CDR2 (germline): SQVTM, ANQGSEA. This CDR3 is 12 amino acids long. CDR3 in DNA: TGCAGCGTTGGTGAACCTGGAGGTACGCAGTATTTT. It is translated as CSVGEPGGTQYF.

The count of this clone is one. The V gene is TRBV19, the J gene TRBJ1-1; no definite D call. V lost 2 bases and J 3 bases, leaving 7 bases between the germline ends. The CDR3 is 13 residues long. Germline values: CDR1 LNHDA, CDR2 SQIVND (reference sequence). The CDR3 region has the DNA TGTGCCAGTAGTATACTTGAGTACACTGAAGCTTTCTTT. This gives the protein CASSILEYTEAFF.

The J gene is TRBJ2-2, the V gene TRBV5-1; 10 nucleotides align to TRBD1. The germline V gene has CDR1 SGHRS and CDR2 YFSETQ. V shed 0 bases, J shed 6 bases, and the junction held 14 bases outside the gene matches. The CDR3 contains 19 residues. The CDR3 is CASSLAGLGTGVRAGELFF. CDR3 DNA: TGCGCCAGCAGCTTGGCTGGCTTAGGGACAGGGGTACGAGCCGGGGAGCTGTTTTTT.

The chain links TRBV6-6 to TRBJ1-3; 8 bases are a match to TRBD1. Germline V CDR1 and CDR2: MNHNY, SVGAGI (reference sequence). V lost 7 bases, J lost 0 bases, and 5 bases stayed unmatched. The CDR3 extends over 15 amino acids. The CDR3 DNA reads TGTGCCAGCAATCCGGACAGGGTCTCTGGAAACACCATATATTTT. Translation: CASNPDRVSGNTIYF.

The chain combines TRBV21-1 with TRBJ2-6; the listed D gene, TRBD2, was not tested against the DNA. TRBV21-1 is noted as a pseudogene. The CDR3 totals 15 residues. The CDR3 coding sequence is TGTGCCAGCAGCATCGAGGCTTCTGGGGCCAACGTCCTGACTTTC. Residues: CASSIEASGANVLTF.

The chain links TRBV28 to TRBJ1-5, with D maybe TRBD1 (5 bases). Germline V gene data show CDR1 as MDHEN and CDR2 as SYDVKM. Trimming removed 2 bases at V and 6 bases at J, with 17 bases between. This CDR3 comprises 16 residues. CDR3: CASSLRQGNLGQPQHF. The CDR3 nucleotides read TGTGCCAGCAGTTTACGGCAGGGAAACTTAGGTCAGCCCCAGCATTTT.

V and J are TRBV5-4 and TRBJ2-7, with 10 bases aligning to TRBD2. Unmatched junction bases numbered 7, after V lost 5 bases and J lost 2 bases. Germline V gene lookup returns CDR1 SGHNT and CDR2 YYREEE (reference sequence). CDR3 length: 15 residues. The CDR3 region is CASRISLAGAYEQYF. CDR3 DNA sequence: TGTGCCAGCAGGATTTCGCTAGCGGGAGCCTACGAGCAGTACTTC.

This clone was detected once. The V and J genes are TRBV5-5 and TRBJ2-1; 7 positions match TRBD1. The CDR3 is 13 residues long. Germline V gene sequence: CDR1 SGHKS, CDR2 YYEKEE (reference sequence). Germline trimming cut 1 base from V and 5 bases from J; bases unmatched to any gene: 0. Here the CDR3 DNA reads TGTGCCAGCAGCTTGACAGGGGACAATGAGCAGTTCTTC. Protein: CASSLTGDNEQFF.

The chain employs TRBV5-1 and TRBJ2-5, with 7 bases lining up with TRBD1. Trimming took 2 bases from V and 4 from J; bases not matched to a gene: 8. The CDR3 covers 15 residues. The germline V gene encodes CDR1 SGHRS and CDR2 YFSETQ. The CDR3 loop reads CASSFRAGGTETQYF. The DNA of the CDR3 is TGCGCCAGCAGCTTCCGGGCAGGGGGTACAGAGACCCAGTACTTC.

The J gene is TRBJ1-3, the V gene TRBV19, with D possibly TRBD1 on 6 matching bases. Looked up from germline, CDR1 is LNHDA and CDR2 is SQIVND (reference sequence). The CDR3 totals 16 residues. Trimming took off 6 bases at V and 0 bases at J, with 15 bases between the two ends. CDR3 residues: CASSPGTLFSGNTIYF. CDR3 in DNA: TGTGCCAGTAGCCCCGGGACACTATTCTCTGGAAACACCATATATTTT.

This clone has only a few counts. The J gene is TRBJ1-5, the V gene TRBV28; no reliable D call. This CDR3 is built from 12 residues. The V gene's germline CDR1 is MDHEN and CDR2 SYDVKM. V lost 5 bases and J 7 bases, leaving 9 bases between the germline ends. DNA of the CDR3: TGTGCCAGCAGTCCATACAAACAGCCCCAGCATTTT. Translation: CASSPYKQPQHF.

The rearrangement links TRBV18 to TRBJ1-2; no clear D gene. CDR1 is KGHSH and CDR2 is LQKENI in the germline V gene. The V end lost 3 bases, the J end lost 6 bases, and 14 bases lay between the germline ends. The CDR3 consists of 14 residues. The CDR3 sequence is CASSPEPLVHGYTF. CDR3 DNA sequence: TGTGCCAGCTCACCCGAACCCCTAGTTCATGGCTACACCTTC.

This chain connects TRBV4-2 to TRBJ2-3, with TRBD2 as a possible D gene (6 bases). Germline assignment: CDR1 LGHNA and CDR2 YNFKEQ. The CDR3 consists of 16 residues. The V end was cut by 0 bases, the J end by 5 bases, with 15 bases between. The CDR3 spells CASSQDSGSVVDTQYF. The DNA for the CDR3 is TGTGCCAGCAGCCAAGATTCCGGGAGTGTGGTAGATACGCAGTATTTT.

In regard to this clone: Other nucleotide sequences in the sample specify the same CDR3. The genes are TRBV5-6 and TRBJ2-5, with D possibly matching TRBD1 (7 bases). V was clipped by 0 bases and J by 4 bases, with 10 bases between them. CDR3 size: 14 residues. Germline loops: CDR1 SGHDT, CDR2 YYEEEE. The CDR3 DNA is TGTGCCAGCAGCTTGGGCCAGGGGGGAGAGACCCAGTACTTC. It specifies CASSLGQGGETQYF.

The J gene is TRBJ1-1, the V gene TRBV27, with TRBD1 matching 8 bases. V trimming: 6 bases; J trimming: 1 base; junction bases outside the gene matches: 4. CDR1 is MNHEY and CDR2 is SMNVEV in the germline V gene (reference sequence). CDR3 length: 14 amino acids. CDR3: CASRITGGNTEAFF. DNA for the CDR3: TGTGCCAGCAGGATAACAGGGGGGAACACTGAAGCTTTCTTT.